This T cell receptor beta chain was sequenced for a study of response to subunit inactivated influenza vaccine. The CDR3 consists of 14 residues. Germline lookup yields CDR1 MNHEY and CDR2 SVGAGI. Trimming left V 5 bases short and J 0 bases short, with 10 bases between. In TCRdb, the RT-PCR reads were re-called with MiXCR into one record per CDR3 protein. This sample has 610,000 or so distinct CDR3 sequences, with approximately 14% found just once. The V call is TRBV6-5, the J call TRBJ2-5, with unresolved D. This specimen was PBMCs from blood, taken 11 to 12 days after vaccination. The source is a man aged 50-60 years who received an inactivated influenza vaccine. CDR3 residues: CASSHYPYQETQYF. The CDR3 coding sequence is TGTGCCAGCAGTCACTACCCGTACCAAGAGACCCAGTACTTC.